A single sample is the source of the 31 T cell receptor beta chains below, sequenced in a study of low-dose radiotherapy and immunotherapy resistance in tumors. First-strand cDNA relied on TRAV- and TRBV-specific primers spanning alpha and beta chains. Amplification of TCRs used a constant-region primer and V-primer adapter for roughly 22 PCR cycles. One entry per CDR3 protein, called by TCRdb with MiXCR from the reads. The table shows 65,000 to 95,000 distinct CDR3 sequences, with around 17% occurring only once. Time point: after trial treatment. Described treatment: LDRT plus nivolumab, ipilimumab, low-dose cyclophosphamide and aspirin (RACIN trial). Sequenced material: PBMCs, taken after low-dose radiotherapy plus immunotherapy. All receptors come from a male donor with prostate cancer.

This clonotype was seen many times. V gene TRBV7-2 combines with J gene TRBJ2-7; the D call may be TRBD1 or TRBD2 (5 bases each). The germline V gene has CDR1 SGHTA and CDR2 FQGNSA. V was cut by 4 bases and J by 5 bases, with 15 bases left in between. This CDR3 is built from 14 residues. CDR3: CASSSSGAWDEQYF. In DNA form, the CDR3 reads TGTGCCAGCAGCTCCTCCGGGGCGTGGGACGAGCAGTACTTC.

This clonotype was counted many times. This chain joins TRBV23-1 and TRBJ2-1; possibly TRBD1 or TRBD2 for D (6 bases each). TRBV23-1 is known as an ORF, though its function is uncertain. There are 19 residues in the CDR3. V shed 2 bases and J shed 4 bases, with 24 bases lying between them. The CDR3 DNA reads TGCGCCAGCAGTCAAAGGGGGATTTGGGCGGGATCTTTATACAATGAGCAGTTCTTC. Translated, it gives CASSQRGIWAGSLYNEQFF.

This clonotype was counted ten times or more. For the CDR3, the DNA is TGTGCCAGCAAGAGAGGGAGCGGTGGGTACACTGAAGCTTTCTTT. This encodes CASKRGSGGYTEAFF. The chain carries TRBV6-2 or TRBV6-3 and TRBJ1-1; D uncertain. V was trimmed by 7 bases and J by 3 bases, leaving 18 bases between them. The CDR3 sequence is 15 residues long. Germline lookup yields CDR1 MNHEY and CDR2 SVGEGT.

This clonotype was counted ten times or more. The gene calls are TRBV13 and TRBJ2-7; D is perhaps TRBD2 (5 bases). CDR3 length equals 13 residues. Germline loops: CDR1 PRHDT, CDR2 FYEKMQ (reference sequence). The V end was cut by 7 bases, the J end by 3 bases, with 13 bases between. The CDR3 loop reads CASTDLRDYEQYF. As DNA, the CDR3 is TGTGCCAGCACCGACCTCCGGGACTACGAGCAGTACTTC.

As to this clonotype: One base separates it from a far larger clone, so it is likely a read error. The genes are TRBV10-3 and TRBJ2-5; a possible D gene is TRBD2 (5 bases). Trimming pared 6 bases from V and 7 bases from J, leaving 12 bases between. The CDR3 sequence is 12 residues long. Germline V gene data show CDR1 as ENHRY and CDR2 as SYGVKD. CDR3 bases: TGTGCCATCAGACCCGCCCGGGGGACCCAGTACTTC. Amino acid sequence: CAIRPARGTQYF.

In this sample, this clonotype turned up many times. This CDR3 reads CASTLNQRGSTDTQYF. The CDR3 nucleotides are TGCGCCAGCACCCTGAACCAGCGGGGTAGCACAGATACGCAGTATTTT. The chain joins TRBV5-1 to TRBJ2-3, with 7 bases fitting TRBD2. Germline-derived CDR1 and CDR2 are SGHRS and YFSETQ. Losses at the gene ends were 6 bases for V and 0 bases for J; bases not matched to a gene: 10. The CDR3 has 16 amino acids.

This clonotype was counted many times. V and J are TRBV6-5 and TRBJ1-5; D not resolved. The CDR3 spans 15 residues. Germline V gene sequence: CDR1 MNHEY, CDR2 SVGAGI. V was trimmed by 4 bases and J by 6 bases, leaving 16 bases between them. The CDR3, as DNA: TGTGCCAGCAGTTCCACCCCCGGGTACGGTCAGCCCCAGCATTTT. Amino acids: CASSSTPGYGQPQHF.

This clonotype showed up just a few times. The V and J genes are TRBV28 and TRBJ2-3; 7 positions match TRBD2. CDR3 length: 18 residues. In germline, CDR1 is MDHEN, CDR2 SYDVKM. V lost 4 bases to trimming and J lost 0 bases; unmatched junction nucleotides: 13. This chain's CDR3 is CASSSPVGRGLSTDTQYF. The CDR3 DNA reads as TGTGCCAGCAGTTCACCCGTGGGGCGGGGACTAAGCACAGATACGCAGTATTTT.

Many counts were recorded for this clonotype. The chain has TRBV19 and TRBJ2-1; 10 nucleotides match TRBD1. Germline V gene data show CDR1 as LNHDA and CDR2 as SQIVND (reference sequence). The CDR3 runs to 14 residues. V lost 5 bases, J lost 6 bases, and 4 bases stayed unmatched. The CDR3 DNA sequence: TGTGCCAGTAGTCGCGGGACAGGGGTCAATGAGCAGTTCTTC. Its protein is CASSRGTGVNEQFF.

At least ten counts were recorded for this clonotype. CDR3 nucleotides: TGTGCCAGCAGTTACTCCAGCGACAGGGCGGCAAACATTCAGTACTTC. Protein product: CASSYSSDRAANIQYF. The rearrangement joins TRBV6-2 or TRBV6-3 to TRBJ2-4; 7 bases map to TRBD1. The ends lost 0 bases at V and 6 bases at J; junction bases unmatched: 8. Germline V gene lookup returns CDR1 MNHEY and CDR2 SVGEGT. This CDR3 is 16 amino acids long.

This clonotype was counted ten times or more. The chain has TRBV30 and TRBJ2-7; 11 positions match TRBD2. This CDR3 is 12 amino acids long. Germline values: CDR1 GTSNPN, CDR2 SVGIG (reference sequence). The CDR3 region has the DNA TGTGCGGGGACTAGCGGAACCTACGAGCAGTACTTC. Translating it yields CAGTSGTYEQYF.

This clonotype was seen a handful of times. The chain joins TRBV28 to TRBJ2-1; 11 bases map to TRBD2. Germline V CDR1 and CDR2: MDHEN, SYDVKM. The CDR3 has 16 amino acids. V dropped 0 bases and J dropped 7; count of bases not matched to a gene: 5. DNA of the CDR3: TGTGCCAGCAGTTTATGGCTAGCGGGAGGTTGGAATGAGCAGTTCTTC. Encoded protein: CASSLWLAGGWNEQFF.

As concerns this clonotype: This sequence is one base from a far larger clone and is likely a read error. The rearrangement joins TRBV5-4 to TRBJ2-7; TRBD1 matches at 8 bases. CDR3 length equals 15 residues. Per germline, CDR1 SGHNT and CDR2 YYREEE (reference sequence). The CDR3 loop is CASRYGQGPYNEQLF. The CDR3 region has the DNA TGTGCCAGCAGGTACGGACAGGGACCCTACAATGAGCAGCTCTTC.

This clonotype was found many times. V usage is TRBV10-3 and J usage is TRBJ2-3, with TRBD2 matching over 11 bases. CDR3 length equals 15 residues. The trim removed 6 bases at V and 5 bases at J, leaving 7 bases unmatched. Looked up from germline, CDR1 is ENHRY and CDR2 is SYGVKD. CDR3 loop: CAIRTSGSSKDTQYF. CDR3 in DNA: TGTGCCATCAGAACTAGCGGGAGTAGTAAAGATACGCAGTATTTT.

This rearrangement joins TRBV27 to TRBJ2-1, with 12 bases fitting TRBD2. V lost 6 bases, J lost 9 bases, and 9 bases stayed unmatched. This CDR3 is built from 15 residues. Germline V lookup: CDR1 MNHEY, CDR2 SMNVEV (reference sequence). The CDR3 loop is CASSRLAGVLTEQFF. DNA for the CDR3: TGTGCCAGCAGCCGACTAGCGGGAGTGTTGACTGAGCAGTTCTTC.

With regard to this clonotype: A read error likely explains this, since a far larger clone differs by one base. The rearrangement joins TRBV6-6 to TRBJ2-1; D possibly matches TRBD1 or TRBD2 (6 bases each). Germline-derived CDR1 and CDR2 are MNHNY and SVGAGI (reference sequence). The CDR3 length is 16 residues. The V gene lost 0 bases and the J gene lost 10 bases, with 19 bases spanning the gap. Here the CDR3 DNA reads TGTGCCAGCAGTTACTCATGGGGGGCGCCGGGTGACGAGCAGTTCTTC. Protein sequence: CASSYSWGAPGDEQFF.

This clonotype was seen ten or more times. This rearrangement joins TRBV11-2 to TRBJ2-7; D remains unclear. The CDR3 is made up of 14 amino acids. The germline V and J ends were trimmed by 1 base and 0 bases, with 7 bases remaining between them. Germline CDR1 reads SGHAT; CDR2 reads FQNNGV. The chain's CDR3 is CASSLATDSYEQYF. Here the CDR3 DNA reads TGTGCCAGCAGCTTAGCTACTGACTCCTACGAGCAGTACTTC.

On this clonotype itself: A read error is possible here, since a much larger clone lies one base away. This rearrangement joins TRBV10-3 to TRBJ2-1, with 14 bases identical to TRBD2. The V gene end was trimmed by 7 bases and the J gene end by 5 bases; junction bases not matched to a gene: 4. Germline V gene data show CDR1 as ENHRY and CDR2 as SYGVKD. The CDR3 spans 15 residues. The CDR3 DNA reads TGTGCCATCAAGGGACTAGCGGGGGATAACAATGAGCAGTTCTTC. It codes for CAIKGLAGDNNEQFF.

The table lists this clonotype with many counts. This chain links TRBV7-9 with TRBJ1-2, with unresolved D. Germline V lookup: CDR1 SEHNR, CDR2 FQNEAQ (reference sequence). Trimming pared 5 bases from V and 8 bases from J, leaving 15 bases between. This CDR3 is 13 amino acids long. The CDR3 loop is CASSIGVDRGYTF. The CDR3 DNA sequence: TGTGCCAGCAGCATCGGGGTAGATCGGGGCTACACCTTC.

The CDR3 loop reads CASSFRGAGANVLTF. For the CDR3, the DNA is TGTGCCAGCAGTTTCAGGGGGGCCGGGGCCAACGTCCTGACTTTC. The V call is TRBV12-3 or TRBV12-4, the J call TRBJ2-6; D possibly corresponds to TRBD1 (7 bases). The CDR3 extends over 15 amino acids. V dropped 3 bases and J dropped 4 bases, with 10 bases sitting between them.

The sample holds many counts of this clonotype. The chain combines TRBV4-1 with TRBJ2-5; D remains ambiguous. CDR3 size: 17 residues. The germline CDR1 and CDR2 sequences are MGHRA and YSYEKL. Trimming removed 1 base from V and 3 bases from J, with 18 bases in between. The CDR3 loop is CASSQGGVGSAKETQYF. The CDR3 DNA sequence: TGCGCCAGCAGCCAAGGCGGAGTGGGCAGCGCCAAAGAGACCCAGTACTTC.

The chain has TRBV5-1 and TRBJ2-7; D uncertain. The ends were cut back, 4 bases at V and 2 bases at J, with 16 bases in the middle. This CDR3 spans 15 amino acids. Germline V gene data show CDR1 as SGHRS and CDR2 as YFSETQ. CDR3 bases: TGCGCCAGCAGCCCCCCAATCGTTTCTACCTACGAGCAGTACTTC. Translation gives CASSPPIVSTYEQYF.

Many counts were recorded for this clonotype. V usage is TRBV5-1 and J usage is TRBJ2-3; D is perhaps TRBD1 or TRBD2 (5 bases each). CDR3 size: 14 residues. V was cut by 4 bases and J by 2 bases, with 11 bases left in between. Per the germline V gene, CDR1 is SGHRS and CDR2 is YFSETQ. Here the CDR3 reads CASSQGPTTDTQYF. The DNA of the CDR3 is TGCGCCAGCAGCCAGGGACCGACCACAGATACGCAGTATTTT. Full variable domain (outside the CDR3, taken from reference TRBV5-1 and TRBJ2-3): KAGVTQTPRYLIKTRGQQVTLSCSPISGHRSVSWYQQTPGQGLQFLFEYFSETQRNKGNFPGRFSGRQFSNSRSEMNVSTLELGDSALYLCASSQGPTTDTQYFGPGTRLTVL.

This clonotype was recorded many times. The CDR3 nucleotides are TGTGCCAGCAGCCGTCCTAGCTCCTACGAGCAGTACTTC. The encoded protein is CASSRPSSYEQYF. The rearrangement joins TRBV27 to TRBJ2-7; D unresolved. Trimming pared 6 bases from V and 0 bases from J, leaving 9 bases between. Per germline, CDR1 MNHEY and CDR2 SMNVEV (reference sequence). This CDR3 has 13 amino acids.

This clonotype occurred once. A far larger clone is one base from this, pointing to a likely read error. CDR3 nucleotides: TGCGCCAGCAGCCAAGAATCGGGGAGTGTGGGCGAGCAGTTCTTC. This gives the protein CASSQESGSVGEQFF. The gene calls are TRBV4-3 and TRBJ2-1; possibly TRBD2 for D (5 bases). V shed 0 bases and J shed 10 bases, with 16 bases lying between them. The CDR3 runs 15 residues. Per the germline V gene, CDR1 is LGHNA and CDR2 is YSLEER.

The chain carries TRBV7-9 and TRBJ2-5; 13 bases align to TRBD2. The germline V gene has CDR1 SEHNR and CDR2 FQNEAQ (reference sequence). V shed 5 bases and J 3 bases; nucleotides not matched to a gene: 6. The CDR3 is 16 amino acids. CDR3 bases: TGTGCCAGCAGCGCCGGGACTAGCGGGGATAAAGAGACCCAGTACTTC. This encodes CASSAGTSGDKETQYF.

The chain joins TRBV27 to TRBJ2-2; 12 positions match TRBD2. The CDR3 covers 17 residues. With V trimmed by 5 bases and J by 2 bases, 6 bases remained unmatched. CDR1 and CDR2 from the germline V gene are MNHEY and SMNVEV (reference sequence). The CDR3: CASSIRTSGANTGELFF. The CDR3 nucleotides are TGTGCCAGCAGTATCCGGACTAGCGGGGCCAACACCGGGGAGCTGTTTTTT.

Ten or more counts support this clonotype. The chain employs TRBV9 and TRBJ2-5, with 9 bases that match TRBD2. Germline assignment: CDR1 SGDLS and CDR2 YYNGEE. V was pared by 3 bases and J by 3 bases, with 6 bases of the junction left unmatched. This CDR3 region has 15 residues. The CDR3 is CASSASGGNKETQYF. The CDR3 bases are TGTGCCAGCAGCGCGAGCGGGGGGAACAAAGAGACCCAGTACTTC.

The chain employs TRBV20-1 and TRBJ1-5, with D maybe TRBD1 (6 bases). Germline lookup yields CDR1 DFQATT and CDR2 SNEGSKA (reference sequence). The CDR3 totals 15 residues. V gave up 3 bases and J gave up 1 base, with 13 bases separating them. In DNA, the CDR3 is TGCAGTGCTAGTTCAGGGACAAACAGCAATCAGCCCCAGCATTTT. Amino acids: CSASSGTNSNQPQHF.

The table lists this clonotype with many counts. V and J are TRBV28 and TRBJ1-4; D is ambiguous. Germline V gene data show CDR1 as MDHEN and CDR2 as SYDVKM. V was cut by 7 bases and J by 0 bases, with 3 bases left in between. The CDR3 extends over 12 amino acids. The CDR3 sequence: CASTATNEKLFF. The CDR3 DNA follows: TGTGCCAGCACCGCAACTAATGAAAAACTGTTTTTT.

This clonotype was observed many times. This chain uses TRBV6-1 with TRBJ1-2, with D uncertain. Germline V gene sequence: CDR1 MNHNS, CDR2 SASEGT. Deletions cut 0 bases from V and 8 bases from J, with 19 bases between. CDR3 length: 16 amino acids. CDR3 bases: TGTGCCAGCAGTGAAGCTTTCCCTCGAGGACCTATGGGCTACACCTTC. Amino acids: CASSEAFPRGPMGYTF.